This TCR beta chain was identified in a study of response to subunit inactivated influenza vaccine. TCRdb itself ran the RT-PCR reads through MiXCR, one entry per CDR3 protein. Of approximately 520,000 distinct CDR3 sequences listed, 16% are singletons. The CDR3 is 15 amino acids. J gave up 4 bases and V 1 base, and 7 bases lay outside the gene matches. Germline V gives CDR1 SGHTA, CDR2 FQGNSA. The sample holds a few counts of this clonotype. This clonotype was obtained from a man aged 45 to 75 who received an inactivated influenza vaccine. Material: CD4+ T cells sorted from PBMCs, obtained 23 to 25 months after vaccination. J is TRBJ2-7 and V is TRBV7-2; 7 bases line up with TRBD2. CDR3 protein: CASSLGGREIYEQYF. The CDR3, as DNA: TGTGCCAGCAGCTTAGGAGGGAGGGAGATTTACGAGCAGTACTTC.